The 10 T cell receptor beta chains below all came from one sample that was sequenced in a study of shared clonotypes between healthy human individuals. TCRdb's copy holds only in-frame clones and misses some; the assay was immunoSEQ multiplex PCR. The sample carries some 790,000 clones, roughly two thirds recorded once. Input material: memory CD4+ T cells sorted from blood. Subset: CD45RA-negative fraction. These receptor sequences come from a woman aged 25 to 39 in good health.

The genes are TRBV28 and TRBJ1-1; D uncertain. The CDR3 has 13 amino acids. V lost 2 bases and J 8 bases, leaving 12 bases between the germline ends. Germline V gene lookup returns CDR1 MDHEN and CDR2 SYDVKM. CDR3 coding DNA: TGTGCCAGCAGTTTACACCGTATTGGGGAAGCTTTCTTT. This encodes CASSLHRIGEAFF.

This clone was detected only a few times. The CDR3: CASSSTSGSGTGELFF. The DNA of the CDR3 is TGTGCCAGCAGCTCGACTAGCGGGAGTGGCACCGGGGAGCTGTTTTTT. The chain uses TRBV7-2 and TRBJ2-2, with 12 bases matching TRBD2. With V trimmed by 4 bases and J by 4 bases, 4 bases remained unmatched. The CDR3 sequence is 16 residues long. Per germline, CDR1 SGHTA and CDR2 FQGNSA.

In regard to this clone: The DNA is omitted, as the CDR3 cannot be located on it reliably, and the CDR3 follows TCRdb's listing. This CDR3 is CASSFGSGDTQYF. This rearrangement joins TRBV11-3 to TRBJ2-3; TRBD2 is the table's D call and was not checked against the DNA. Per the germline V gene, CDR1 is SGHNT and CDR2 is YENEEA. The CDR3 has 13 residues if both end residues are counted.

V and J are TRBV28 and TRBJ1-5, with a possible D match to TRBD1 (6 bases). Trimming pared 2 bases from V and 10 bases from J, leaving 12 bases between. This CDR3 has 13 residues. Germline values: CDR1 MDHEN, CDR2 SYDVKM. The CDR3 protein is CASSLPRQAPQHF. DNA of the CDR3: TGTGCCAGCAGTTTACCCAGACAGGCCCCCCAGCATTTT.

The chain is built from TRBV5-1 and TRBJ2-7, with 8 nucleotides matching TRBD1. Germline V gene data show CDR1 as SGHRS and CDR2 as YFSETQ. The junction had 6 bases not matched to a gene; V was cut back by 4 bases and J by 6 bases. The CDR3 consists of 13 residues. The CDR3 spells CASSLQGASEQYF. CDR3 in DNA: TGCGCCAGCAGCCTGCAGGGGGCATCCGAGCAGTACTTC.

Points on this clone: A much more abundant neighbour one base away suggests this may be a read error. This sample includes further DNA sequences coding for the same CDR3. The J gene is TRBJ1-3, the V gene TRBV5-1; D gene ambiguous. V was clipped by 0 bases and J by 4 bases, with 8 bases between them. The CDR3 spans 14 residues. In germline, CDR1 is SGHRS, CDR2 YFSETQ. As DNA, the CDR3 is TGCGCCAGCAGCTTGGGGACCGCAGGAAACACCATATATTTT. Translation gives CASSLGTAGNTIYF.

This clone was detected a few times. This chain uses TRBV25-1 with TRBJ1-5, with 8 positions matching TRBD1. The germline V gene encodes CDR1 MGHDK and CDR2 SYGVNS. V lost 6 bases, J lost 2 bases, and 3 bases stayed unmatched. CDR3 length: 14 residues. The CDR3 protein is CASRGGQGNQPQHF. Here the CDR3 DNA reads TGTGCCAGCAGGGGGGGACAGGGCAATCAGCCCCAGCATTTT.

The CDR3 bases are TGTGCCAGCAGCTTAAGGTCAGGGGAACTCTACGAGCAGTACTTC. Translated: CASSLRSGELYEQYF. The V gene is TRBV7-3, the J gene TRBJ2-7; TRBD1 might be the D (6 bases). Germline values: CDR1 SGHTA, CDR2 FQGTGA. The CDR3 has 15 amino acids. Trimming pared 1 base from V and 3 bases from J, leaving 13 bases between.

Here the CDR3 DNA reads TGTGCCAGCTCACCGAGACAGCTAGGCACAGATACGCAGTATTTT. This encodes CASSPRQLGTDTQYF. The chain couples TRBV18 to TRBJ2-3; a weak D match, TRBD1 (5 bases). There are 15 residues in the CDR3. Germline CDR1 and CDR2: KGHSH and LQKENI. Trimming stripped 3 bases from V and 1 base from J, with 11 bases between.

V is TRBV2 and J is TRBJ2-7; 10 bases match TRBD2. This CDR3 spans 18 amino acids. V dropped 5 bases and J dropped 0; count of bases not matched to a gene: 13. CDR1 SNHLY and CDR2 FYNNEI come from the germline V gene. The CDR3 loop is CASSRESSGSLSSYEQYF. Here the CDR3 DNA reads TGTGCCAGCAGTAGGGAGTCTAGCGGGAGCCTTAGCTCCTACGAGCAGTACTTC.